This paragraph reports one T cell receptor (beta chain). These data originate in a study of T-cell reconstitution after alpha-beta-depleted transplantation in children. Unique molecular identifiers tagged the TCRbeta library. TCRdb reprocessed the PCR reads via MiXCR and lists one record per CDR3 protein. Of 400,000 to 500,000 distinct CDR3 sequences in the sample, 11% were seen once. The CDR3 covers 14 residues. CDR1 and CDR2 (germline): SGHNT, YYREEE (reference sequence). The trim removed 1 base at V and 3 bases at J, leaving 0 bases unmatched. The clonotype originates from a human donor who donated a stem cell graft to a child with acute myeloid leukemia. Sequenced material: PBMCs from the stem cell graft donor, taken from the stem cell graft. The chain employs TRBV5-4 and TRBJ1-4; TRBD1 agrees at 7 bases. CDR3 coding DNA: TGTGCCAGCAGCTTGCAGGGGGCTAATGAAAAACTGTTTTTT. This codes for CASSLQGANEKLFF.